A selection of T cell receptor beta chains follows, all from one sample in a study of cytomegalovirus exposure and HLA in healthy donors. TCRdb's table, derived via immunoSEQ multiplex PCR, lists solely in-frame clones and lacks some. The repertoire holds 95,000 to 150,000 clones, with 80% to 85% as singletons. The specimen sequenced was PBMCs. Receptors were obtained from a man aged 25-45 years in good health and CMV-seronegative. Both conserved end residues are part of each CDR3.

j_gene: TRBJ2-1; len: 15; v_gene: TRBV6-5; CDR3aa: CASRAGAADYNEQFF
j_gene: TRBJ1-2; len: 13; v_gene: TRBV6-5; CDR3aa: CASRGQETYGYTF
j_gene: TRBJ2-5; len: 16; v_gene: TRBV9; CDR3aa: CASSAATGAGGETQYF
j_gene: TRBJ1-2; len: 16; v_gene: TRBV27; CDR3aa: CASSSLRGSANYGYTF
j_gene: TRBJ2-1; len: 11; v_gene: TRBV19; CDR3aa: CASTRGTEQFF
j_gene: TRBJ2-7; len: 12; v_gene: TRBV6-4; CDR3aa: CASSCESYEQYF
j_gene: TRBJ1-2; len: 19; v_gene: TRBV4-3; CDR3aa: CASSQDLRTGGGGLDGYTF
j_gene: TRBJ2-7; len: 16; v_gene: TRBV19; CDR3aa: CASSTFHGMGGDEQYF
j_gene: TRBJ2-7; len: 16; v_gene: TRBV10-3; CDR3aa: CAISASRGQGVGEQYF
j_gene: TRBJ2-5; len: 14; v_gene: TRBV2; CDR3aa: CAIPEKGYQETQYF
j_gene: NA; len: 11; v_gene: TRBV29-1; CDR3aa: CSVATGDEQYF
j_gene: TRBJ2-2; len: 12; v_gene: TRBV9; CDR3aa: CASSVRTGELFF
j_gene: TRBJ2-1; len: 15; v_gene: TRBV9; CDR3aa: CASSVGAGGSGEQFF
j_gene: TRBJ2-7; len: 13; v_gene: TRBV2; CDR3aa: CASSDVAGSEQYF
j_gene: TRBJ1-6; len: 15; v_gene: TRBV14; CDR3aa: CASSLAGLPASPLHF
j_gene: TRBJ1-4; len: 13; v_gene: TRBV6-5; CDR3aa: CASSSGGHEKLFF
j_gene: TRBJ2-5; len: 14; v_gene: TRBV6-5; CDR3aa: CASTLTGEQETQYF
j_gene: TRBJ1-3; len: 14; v_gene: TRBV4-1; CDR3aa: CASSQDRGGNTIYF
j_gene: TRBJ2-7; len: 16; v_gene: TRBV5-1; CDR3aa: CASSLEPAGQLYEQYF
j_gene: TRBJ2-1; len: 17; v_gene: TRBV2; CDR3aa: CASSETGFERGRDEQFF
j_gene: TRBJ1-6; len: 15; v_gene: TRBV6-5; CDR3aa: CASSYGQILNSPLHF
j_gene: TRBJ1-5; len: 16; v_gene: TRBV15; CDR3aa: CATSRDITGSNQPQHF
j_gene: TRBJ2-2; len: 16; v_gene: TRBV14; CDR3aa: CASSRIGTANTGELFF
j_gene: TRBJ1-4; len: 15; v_gene: TRBV11-2; CDR3aa: CASSFSRGQREKLFF
j_gene: TRBJ2-7; len: 14; v_gene: TRBV30; CDR3aa: CAWSVGRGRKEQYF
j_gene: TRBJ1-5; len: 16; v_gene: TRBV2; CDR3aa: CASSGSRFLTNQPQHF
j_gene: TRBJ2-6; len: 17; v_gene: TRBV5-1; CDR3aa: CASSSYPVNSGANVLTF
j_gene: TRBJ2-1; len: 15; v_gene: TRBV9; CDR3aa: CASSATSGLGNEQFF
j_gene: TRBJ1-1; len: 11; v_gene: TRBV10-2; CDR3aa: CASSESAGAFF
j_gene: TRBJ1-5; len: 14; v_gene: TRBV19; CDR3aa: CASRRQGNNQPQHF
j_gene: TRBJ1-2; len: 13; v_gene: TRBV14; CDR3aa: CASSDLTGWGYTF
j_gene: TRBJ1-1; len: 15; v_gene: TRBV6-5; CDR3aa: CASRAGPIKNTEAFF
j_gene: TRBJ2-2; len: 12; v_gene: TRBV28; CDR3aa: CASSFSSGELFF
j_gene: TRBJ2-1; len: 15; v_gene: TRBV27; CDR3aa: CASSLTGGETNEQFF
j_gene: TRBJ1-6; len: 14; v_gene: TRBV5-4; CDR3aa: CASSLQGNNSPLHF
j_gene: TRBJ2-5; len: 15; v_gene: TRBV10-2; CDR3aa: CASSDKGGASETQYF
j_gene: TRBJ2-5; len: 17; v_gene: TRBV5-5; CDR3aa: CASTSTARQGGKETQYF
j_gene: TRBJ2-3; len: 16; v_gene: TRBV19; CDR3aa: CASSASGGMGTDTQYF
j_gene: TRBJ1-1; len: 15; v_gene: TRBV2; CDR3aa: CASSAERWGGTEAFF
j_gene: TRBJ1-4; len: 15; v_gene: TRBV19; CDR3aa: CASSGRTRANEKLFF
j_gene: TRBJ2-3; len: 18; v_gene: TRBV9; CDR3aa: CASSVAGLSGGSLDTQYF
j_gene: TRBJ2-7; len: 15; v_gene: TRBV28; CDR3aa: CASTLSRDSLNEQYF